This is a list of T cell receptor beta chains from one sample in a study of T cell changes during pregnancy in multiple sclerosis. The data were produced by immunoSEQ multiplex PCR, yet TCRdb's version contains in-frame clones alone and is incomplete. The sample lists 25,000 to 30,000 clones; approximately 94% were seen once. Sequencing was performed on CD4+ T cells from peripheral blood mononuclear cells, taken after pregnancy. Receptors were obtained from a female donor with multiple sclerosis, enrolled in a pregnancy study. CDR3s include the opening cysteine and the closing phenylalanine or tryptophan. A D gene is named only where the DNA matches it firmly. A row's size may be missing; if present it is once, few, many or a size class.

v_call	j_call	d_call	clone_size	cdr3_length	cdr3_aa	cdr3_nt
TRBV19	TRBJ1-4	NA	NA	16	CASSNPSRRPNEKLFF	TGTGCCAGTAGTAACCCCTCCCGGAGACCGAATGAAAAACTGTTTTTT
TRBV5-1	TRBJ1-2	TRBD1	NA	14	CASSSNRDRGGNTF	TGCGCCAGCAGCTCGAACCGGGACAGGGGGGGAAACACCTTC
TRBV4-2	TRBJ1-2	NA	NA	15	CASSQDQTGSGGYTF	TGTGCCAGCAGCCAAGACCAAACAGGGTCAGGAGGCTACACCTTC
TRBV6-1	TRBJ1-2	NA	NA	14	CASSEGGLSYGYTF	TGTGCCAGCAGTGAGGGGGGACTGAGCTATGGCTACACCTTC
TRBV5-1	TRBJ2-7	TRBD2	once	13	CASKGRENYEQYF	TGCGCCAGCAAAGGGAGGGAGAACTACGAGCAGTACTTC
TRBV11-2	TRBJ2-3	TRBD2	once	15	CASSFGTSGADTQYF	TGTGCCAGCAGCTTTGGGACTAGCGGGGCAGATACGCAGTATTTT
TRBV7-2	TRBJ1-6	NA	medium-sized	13	CASKGFLDSPLHF	TGTGCCAGCAAGGGGTTCCTAGATTCACCCCTCCACTTT
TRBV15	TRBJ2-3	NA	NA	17	CATSRATGLFSTDTQYF	TGTGCCACCAGCAGAGCGACAGGTTTGTTTAGCACAGATACGCAGTATTTT
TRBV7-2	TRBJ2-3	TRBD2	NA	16	CASSLVASGSTDTQYF	TGTGCCAGCAGCTTAGTGGCTAGCGGGAGCACAGATACGCAGTATTTT
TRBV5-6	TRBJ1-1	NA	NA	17	CASSRRVWQQENTEAFF	TGTGCCAGCAGCCGCCGGGTATGGCAACAGGAGAACACTGAAGCTTTCTTT
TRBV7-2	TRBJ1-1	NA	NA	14	CASSLRVGGREAFF	TGTGCCAGCAGCTTAAGGGTGGGGGGGAGGGAAGCTTTCTTT
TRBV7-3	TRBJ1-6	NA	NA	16	CASSLVGGQMNSPLHF	TGTGCCAGCAGCTTGGTGGGAGGACAAATGAATTCACCCCTCCACTTT
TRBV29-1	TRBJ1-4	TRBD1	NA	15	CSVMLTGGSNEKLFF	TGCAGCGTTATGCTCACAGGGGGTTCTAATGAAAAACTGTTTTTT
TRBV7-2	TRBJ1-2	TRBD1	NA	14	CASSSDREIYGYTF	TGTGCCAGCAGCTCCGACAGGGAGATCTATGGCTACACCTTC
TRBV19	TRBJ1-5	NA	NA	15	CASQTGDYSNQPQHF	TGTGCCAGTCAAACCGGGGATTATAGCAATCAGCCCCAGCATTTT
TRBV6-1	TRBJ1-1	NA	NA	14	CASSLRQMNTEAFF	TGTGCCAGCAGTCTCAGGCAAATGAACACTGAAGCTTTCTTT
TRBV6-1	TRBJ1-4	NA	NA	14	CASSDPGWNEKLFF	TGTGCCAGCAGTGACCCAGGATGGAATGAAAAACTGTTTTTT
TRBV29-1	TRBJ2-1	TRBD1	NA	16	CSVQGQGGFRADEQFF	TGCAGCGTTCAGGGACAGGGAGGGTTCAGGGCCGATGAGCAGTTCTTC
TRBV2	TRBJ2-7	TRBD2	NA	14	CASSVGTSTYEQYF	TGTGCCAGCAGTGTAGGGACTAGCACCTACGAGCAGTACTTC
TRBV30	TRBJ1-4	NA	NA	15	CAWSPLQRAREKLFF	TGTGCCTGGAGTCCGCTACAGCGGGCTAGGGAAAAACTGTTTTTT
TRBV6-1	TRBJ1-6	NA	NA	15	CASHGGGVTSSPLHF	TGTGCCAGCCACGGCGGCGGGGTCACGAGTTCACCCCTCCACTTT
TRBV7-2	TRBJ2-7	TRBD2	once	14	CASSFPTSSNEQYF	TGTGCCAGCAGCTTTCCGACTAGCAGTAACGAGCAGTACTTC
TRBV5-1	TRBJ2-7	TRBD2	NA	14	CASSYQRGAYEQYF	TGCGCCAGCAGCTACCAGCGGGGGGCCTACGAGCAGTACTTC
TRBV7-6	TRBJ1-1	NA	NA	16	CASSPRRTDQNTEAFF	TGTGCCAGCAGCCCACGGCGGACAGACCAGAACACTGAAGCTTTCTTT
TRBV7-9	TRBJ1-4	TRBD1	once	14	CASSLTGGGEKLFF	TGTGCCAGCAGCTTGACAGGGGGCGGTGAAAAACTGTTTTTT
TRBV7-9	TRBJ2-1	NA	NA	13	CASRNTRPNEQFF	TGTGCCAGCAGGAACACCCGTCCCAATGAGCAGTTCTTC
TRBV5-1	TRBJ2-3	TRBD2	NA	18	CASSLDGTSGGSENTQYF	TGCGCCAGCAGCTTGGATGGGACTAGCGGGGGGAGCGAGAATACGCAGTATTTT
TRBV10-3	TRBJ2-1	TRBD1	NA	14	CAITTETDRGHLFF	TGTGCCATCACCACGGAAACGGACAGGGGGCATCTGTTCTTC
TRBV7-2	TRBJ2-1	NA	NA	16	CASSLRQGLTYNEQFF	TGTGCCAGCAGCTTAAGGCAGGGGTTGACCTACAATGAGCAGTTCTTC
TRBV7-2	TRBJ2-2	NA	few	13	CASSDYSTGELFF	TGTGCCAGCAGCGATTACAGCACCGGGGAGCTGTTTTTT